This TCR beta chain was identified in a study of T-cell reconstitution after alpha-beta-depleted transplantation in children. The TCRbeta library was prepared with unique molecular identifiers. Each CDR3 protein is one row after TCRdb ran MiXCR on the PCR reads. The repertoire holds about 500,000 distinct CDR3 sequences, with 32% as singletons. Germline V CDR1 and CDR2: LGHNA, YSLEER. This CDR3 comprises 17 residues. V lost 0 bases and J lost 5; bases outside the gene matches: 9. This clonotype was sampled from a human donor who donated a stem cell graft to a child with aplastic anemia. The chain has TRBV4-3 and TRBJ2-2, with 7 bases fitting TRBD2. Sequences were derived from PBMCs from the stem cell graft donor, sampled from the stem cell graft. CDR3: CASSQESSGAVTGELFF. CDR3 bases: TGCGCCAGCAGCCAAGAATCAAGCGGGGCCGTAACCGGGGAGCTGTTTTTT.